A selection of T cell receptor beta chains follows, all from one sample in a study of OX40 agonist ivuxolimab in advanced cancers. TCRdb keeps only in-frame clones here, not all; method: immunoSEQ multiplex PCR. The table includes roughly 50,000 clones, nearly 80% detected once. Sequencing used CD4+ or CD8+ T cells sorted from blood, obtained in a trial of the OX40 agonist ivuxolimab. These receptors were obtained from an adult with an advanced solid tumor such as melanoma, head and neck, liver or kidney cancer. Both conserved end residues are part of each CDR3. Fields, in order: V gene, J gene, D gene, CDR3 protein, CDR3 DNA. The D gene is left open where the match is weak.

TRBV5-1	TRBJ1-1	-	CASSTVMNTEAFF	TGCGCCAGCAGCACCGTTATGAACACTGAAGCTTTCTTT
TRBV4-2	TRBJ2-3	-	CASSQSPAVTAQYF	TGTGCCAGCAGCCAAAGTCCAGCAGTCACGGCGCAGTATTTT
TRBV19	TRBJ1-3	-	CASNPGFSGNTIYF	TGTGCCAGTAACCCGGGATTCTCTGGAAACACCATATATTTT
TRBV7-7	TRBJ1-5	-	CASSSPPGTQHF	TGTGCCAGCAGCTCACCTCCCGGGACCCAGCATTTT
TRBV6-5	TRBJ2-2	-	CASRLGGANTGELFF	TGTGCCAGCAGGCTAGGTGGCGCGAACACCGGGGAGCTGTTTTTT
TRBV19	TRBJ2-5	TRBD2	CASSIAGGPQETQYF	TGTGCCAGTAGTATAGCGGGGGGGCCCCAAGAGACCCAGTACTTC
TRBV9	TRBJ2-2	-	CASSESESNTGELFF	TGTGCCAGCAGCGAATCAGAATCGAACACCGGGGAGCTGTTTTTT
TRBV6-5	TRBJ1-1	TRBD1	CASSYLGTGGAEAFF	TGTGCCAGCAGTTACTTAGGGACAGGGGGGGCTGAAGCTTTCTTT
TRBV5-8	TRBJ2-3	-	CASSSGTSFVSTDTQYF	TGTGCCAGCAGCTCCGGGACTTCCTTCGTTAGCACAGATACGCAGTATTTT
TRBV2	TRBJ2-3	-	CASRPGHSTDTQYF	TGTGCCAGCAGGCCGGGACATAGCACAGATACGCAGTATTTT